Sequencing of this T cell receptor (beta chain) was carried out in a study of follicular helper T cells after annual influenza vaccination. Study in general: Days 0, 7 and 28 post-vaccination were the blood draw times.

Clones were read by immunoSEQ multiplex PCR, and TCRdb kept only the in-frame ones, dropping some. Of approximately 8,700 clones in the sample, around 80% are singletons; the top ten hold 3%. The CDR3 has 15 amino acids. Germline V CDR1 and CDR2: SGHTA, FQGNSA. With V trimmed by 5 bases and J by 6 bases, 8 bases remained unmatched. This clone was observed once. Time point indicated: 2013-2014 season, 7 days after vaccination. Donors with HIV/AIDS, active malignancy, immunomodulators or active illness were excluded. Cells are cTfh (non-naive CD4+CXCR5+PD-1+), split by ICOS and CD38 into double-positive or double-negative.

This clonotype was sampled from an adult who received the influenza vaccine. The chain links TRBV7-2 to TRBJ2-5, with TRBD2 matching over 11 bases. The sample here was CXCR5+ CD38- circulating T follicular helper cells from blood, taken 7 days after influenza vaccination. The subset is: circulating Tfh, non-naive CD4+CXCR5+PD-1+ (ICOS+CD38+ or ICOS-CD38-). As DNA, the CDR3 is TGTGCCAGCAGCGTTAGTAGCGGGGGGGCTCAGACCCAGTACTTC. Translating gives CASSVSSGGAQTQYF.